The 14 T cell receptor beta chains below were found in one sample sequenced in a study of blood T cell repertoires in COVID-19. The data were produced by immunoSEQ multiplex PCR, yet TCRdb's version contains in-frame clones alone and is incomplete. The sample records hundreds of thousands of clones, around 88% being singletons. The sequenced sample was PBMCs or T cells enriched from blood (not recorded which). The receptor set was obtained from a woman in her forties with acute COVID-19.

The CDR3: CASSIAERPHNEQFF. CDR3 nucleotides: TGTGCCAGTAGTATAGCGGAGAGACCCCACAATGAGCAGTTCTTC. The V gene is TRBV19, the J gene TRBJ2-1; D call uncertain. There are 15 residues in the CDR3. Deletions cut 1 base from V and 5 bases from J, with 12 bases between. The germline V gene has CDR1 LNHDA and CDR2 SQIVND (reference sequence).

This sequence joins TRBV5-4 and TRBJ1-3; D possibly corresponds to TRBD1 (5 bases). The CDR3 has 14 amino acids. Trimming removed 4 bases at V and 1 base at J, with 9 bases between. Per the germline V gene, CDR1 is SGHNT and CDR2 is YYREEE (reference sequence). CDR3 loop: CASSQDRSGNTIYF. The CDR3 nucleotides are TGTGCCAGCAGCCAAGACAGATCTGGAAACACCATATATTTT.

This sequence joins TRBV3-1 (or the pseudogene TRBV3-2) and TRBJ1-6; a weak D match, TRBD1 (6 bases). The CDR3 length is 16 residues. The germline gives CDR1 LGHDT, CDR2 YNNKEL (reference sequence). The V gene lost 1 base and the J gene lost 10 bases, with 17 bases spanning the gap. CDR3 residues: CASSQVGGPGGSPLHF. DNA for the CDR3: TGTGCCAGCAGCCAAGTCGGGGGGCCCGGGGGATCACCCCTCCACTTT.

The chain joins TRBV3-1 (or the pseudogene TRBV3-2) to TRBJ2-7, with a tentative D call TRBD1 (6 bases). The CDR3 has 18 amino acids. Germline loops: CDR1 LGHDT, CDR2 YNNKEL (reference sequence). The V gene lost 4 bases and the J gene lost 0 bases, with 22 bases spanning the gap. The CDR3: CASSLLGAGGGNSYEQYF. For the CDR3, the DNA is TGTGCCAGCAGCCTGTTAGGAGCTGGGGGCGGTAACTCCTACGAGCAGTACTTC.

The V gene is TRBV6-2 or TRBV6-3, the J gene TRBJ1-4; unclear D gene. Trimming removed 5 bases at V and 4 bases at J, with 14 bases between. From germline, CDR1 is MNHEY and CDR2 SVGEGT. The length of the CDR3 is 15 residues. CDR3 residues: CASSPQRVLNEKLFF. DNA for the CDR3: TGTGCCAGCAGTCCACAGAGGGTCCTTAATGAAAAACTGTTTTTT.

This clone was seen a few times. An end of the junction differs from the germline gene, which may be a read error. V gene TRBV12-3 or TRBV12-4 combines with J gene TRBJ1-1, with TRBD1 as a possible D gene (5 bases). There are 8 residues in the CDR3. The CDR3 region is CASSPQEF. CDR3 nucleotide sequence: TGTGCCAGCAGTCCACAGGAGTTT.

Here the CDR3 DNA reads TGCGCCAGCAGTCAATGGACAGGAAATAACTCTGGGGCCAACGTCCTGACTTTC. It is translated as CASSQWTGNNSGANVLTF. V and J are TRBV23-1 and TRBJ2-6, with TRBD1 matching 7 bases. TRBV23-1 is identified as an open reading frame with a role that is uncertain. The CDR3 loop spans 18 amino acids. Unmatched junction bases numbered 6, after V lost 1 base and J lost 0 bases.

The rearrangement links TRBV24-1 to TRBJ1-1; D is possibly TRBD1 (6 bases). V was cut by 9 bases and J by 3 bases, with 13 bases left in between. CDR1 KGHDR and CDR2 SFDVKD come from the germline V gene. The length of the CDR3 is 13 residues. The CDR3 loop reads CATGGDSDTEAFF. The DNA for the CDR3 is TGTGCCACCGGGGGCGACTCGGACACTGAAGCTTTCTTT.

This clone was seen just once. The chain has TRBV19 and TRBJ2-7, with 9 bases aligning to TRBD2. The CDR3 is 15 residues long. Germline-derived CDR1 and CDR2 are LNHDA and SQIVND (reference sequence). Trimming cost V 5 bases and J 2 bases; bases outside gene matches: 7. The CDR3 sequence: CASSAWTSAPYEQYF. CDR3 DNA sequence: TGTGCCAGTAGTGCTTGGACTAGCGCTCCCTACGAGCAGTACTTC.

The rearrangement uses TRBV29-1 and TRBJ2-2; TRBD2 matches at 7 bases. CDR1 is SQVTM and CDR2 is ANQGSEA in the germline V gene. J was trimmed by 6 bases and V by 7 bases; bases with no gene match: 2. This CDR3 contains 11 residues. The CDR3 region is CSAGLAGELFF. CDR3 in DNA: TGCAGCGCCGGACTAGCCGGGGAGCTGTTTTTT.

This clone was counted ten times or more. This chain uses TRBV27 with TRBJ2-1, with 8 positions matching TRBD2. Germline-derived CDR1 and CDR2 are MNHEY and SMNVEV (reference sequence). The CDR3 totals 18 residues. J was trimmed by 3 bases and V by 2 bases; bases with no gene match: 12. CDR3 sequence (DNA): TGTGCCAGCAGTTTAGCAGTGGTAGCGGGACCAATCTACAATGAGCAGTTCTTC. Translating it yields CASSLAVVAGPIYNEQFF.

This chain links TRBV19 with TRBJ1-2, with D maybe TRBD1 (6 bases). The CDR3 runs 15 residues. Germline-derived CDR1 and CDR2 are LNHDA and SQIVND (reference sequence). V shed 3 bases and J shed 4 bases, with 15 bases lying between them. The CDR3 sequence is CASSMGQERAYGYTF. In DNA form, the CDR3 reads TGTGCCAGTAGTATGGGACAAGAACGCGCCTATGGCTACACCTTC.

The chain uses TRBV7-9 and TRBJ1-1; 8 positions agree with TRBD1. The germline CDR1 and CDR2 sequences are SEHNR and FQNEAQ (reference sequence). Trimming at V came to 5 bases and at J to 10 bases, leaving 9 bases not matched to a gene. This CDR3 region has 13 residues. The CDR3 reads CASSGQGKSSAFF. CDR3 bases: TGTGCCAGCAGCGGACAGGGTAAGAGTTCAGCTTTCTTT. The complete variable domain, with remaining parts taken from reference TRBV7-9 and TRBJ1-1, reads DTGVSQNPRHKITKRGQNVTFRCDPISEHNRLYWYRQTLGQGPEFLTYFQNEAQLEKSRLLSDRFSAERPKGSFSTLEIQRTEQGDSAMYLCASSGQGKSSAFFGQGTRLTVV.

This chain links TRBV2 with TRBJ2-1, with 14 bases matching TRBD2. Germline V CDR1 and CDR2: SNHLY, FYNNEI. Trimming at V came to 6 bases and at J to 6 bases, leaving 1 base not matched to a gene. The CDR3 has 14 amino acids. CDR3 loop: CASRGTSGSNEQFF. The DNA of the CDR3 is TGTGCCAGCAGGGGGACTAGCGGGAGCAATGAGCAGTTCTTC.